This T cell receptor beta chain appears in the sequencing data of a study of cytomegalovirus exposure and HLA in healthy donors. The V and J ends lost 0 bases and 7 bases, in that order; junction bases with no gene match: 10. The CDR3 is 17 residues long. Germline loops: CDR1 SGHRS, CDR2 YFSETQ. The PCR made use of 60 Vbeta and 13 Jbeta primers. Some clones are missing from TCRdb's copy, which holds only in-frame ones; the method was immunoSEQ multiplex PCR. This sample has 85,000 to 90,000 clones, with less than 85% found just once. Material for sequencing was PBMCs. The chain links TRBV5-1 to TRBJ2-3; 11 positions match TRBD2. The receptor's source is a man aged 35-49 years in good health and CMV-seropositive. Here the CDR3 reads CASSLVPGTSGSYTQYF. In DNA form, the CDR3 reads TGCGCCAGCAGCTTGGTCCCGGGGACTAGCGGTTCCTATACGCAGTATTTT.